These 5 T cell receptor beta chains were sequenced from one sample in a study of T cell responses to AZD1222 COVID-19 vaccine. The method was immunoSEQ multiplex PCR; TCRdb's version includes in-frame clones alone and lacks a portion of them. Altogether 110,000 or so clones are present, about nine tenths being singletons, with the ten largest covering 3% to 3.5%. The sample was peripheral blood, taken on day 0 of MenACWY control vaccination. The origin of the receptors is an adult in good health.

This clone is a singleton in its sample. This chain uses TRBV12-5 with TRBJ2-3, with 9 bases that match TRBD1. The V and J ends lost 1 base and 4 bases, in that order; junction bases with no gene match: 0. CDR3 length equals 14 residues. Per germline, CDR1 LGHNT and CDR2 FRNRAP. The chain's CDR3 is CASGLGQGADTQYF. In DNA, the CDR3 is TGTGCTAGTGGTTTGGGACAGGGGGCAGATACGCAGTATTTT. Using reference TRBV12-5 and TRBJ2-3 for the parts outside the CDR3, the full variable domain is DARVTQTPRHKVTEMGQEVTMRCQPILGHNTVFWYRQTMMQGLELLAYFRNRAPLDDSGMPKDRFSAEMPDATLATLKIQPSEPRDSAVYFCASGLGQGADTQYFGPGTRLTVL.

V and J are TRBV6-4 and TRBJ2-5; 16 nucleotides line up with TRBD2. Germline-derived CDR1 and CDR2 are MRHNA and SNTAGT. The trim removed 11 bases at V and 5 bases at J, leaving 5 bases unmatched. The length of the CDR3 is 14 residues. The CDR3 DNA reads TGTGCCTCCCCGGGACTAGCGGGGGGGGAGACCCAGTACTTC. Encoded protein: CASPGLAGGETQYF.

The chain is built from TRBV6-5 and TRBJ1-5; TRBD1 matches at 10 bases. V lost 6 bases to trimming and J lost 6 bases; unmatched junction nucleotides: 8. This CDR3 comprises 15 residues. Germline V gene lookup returns CDR1 MNHEY and CDR2 SVGAGI. The CDR3, as DNA: TGTGCCAGCAGGCCGACAGGGGGCTATAGTCAGCCCCAGCATTTT. This encodes CASRPTGGYSQPQHF.

The chain joins TRBV28 to TRBJ1-3, with D possibly being TRBD1 (5 bases). Looked up from germline, CDR1 is MDHEN and CDR2 is SYDVKM. V was cut by 5 bases and J by 0 bases, with 8 bases left in between. This CDR3 has 14 residues. The CDR3 region is CASSTGLSGNTIYF. As DNA, the CDR3 is TGTGCCAGCAGTACAGGCCTCTCTGGAAACACCATATATTTT.

The rearrangement links TRBV6-5 to TRBJ1-3; TRBD1 agrees at 8 bases. Germline V gene data show CDR1 as MNHEY and CDR2 as SVGAGI. Trimming at V came to 5 bases and at J to 0 bases, leaving 3 bases not matched to a gene. This CDR3 contains 15 residues. The CDR3: CASSRDRGSGNTIYF. CDR3 sequence (DNA): TGTGCCAGCAGTCGCGACAGGGGCTCTGGAAACACCATATATTTT.